The next 5 T cell receptor beta chains were all read from a single sample in a study of blood T cell repertoires in COVID-19. The data were produced by immunoSEQ multiplex PCR, yet TCRdb's version contains in-frame clones alone and is incomplete. The data hold 160,000 or so clones, with roughly 84% observed a single time. The source material was PBMCs or T cells enriched from blood (not recorded which). These TCRs come from a man aged 55 to 70 who had recovered from COVID-19.

CDR3 protein: CASSATGGGQPQHF. In nucleotides, the CDR3 is TGTGCCAGTAGTGCTACAGGGGGTGGTCAGCCCCAGCATTTT. The chain joins TRBV19 to TRBJ1-5; 8 bases map to TRBD1. CDR3 length equals 14 residues. Germline values: CDR1 LNHDA, CDR2 SQIVND (reference sequence). With V trimmed by 5 bases and J by 6 bases, 6 bases remained unmatched. Based on the CDR3 plus reference TRBV19 and TRBJ1-5, the full variable domain is DGGITQSPKYLFRKEGQNVTLSCEQNLNHDAMYWYRQDPGQGLRLIYYSQIVNDFQKGDIAEGYSVSREKKESFPLTVTSAQKNPTAFYLCASSATGGGQPQHFGDGTRLSIL.

V usage is TRBV10-3 and J usage is TRBJ2-1, with D perhaps TRBD2 (5 bases). This CDR3 is built from 14 residues. CDR1 and CDR2 from the germline V gene are ENHRY and SYGVKD. The germline V and J ends were trimmed by 10 bases and 6 bases, with 19 bases remaining between them. Here the CDR3 DNA reads TGTGCCACGCTCCATGCAGGAGGTATCAATGAGCAGTTCTTC. It is translated as CATLHAGGINEQFF.

This clone appeared a few times. The rearrangement joins TRBV3-1 (or the pseudogene TRBV3-2) to TRBJ2-7; the D is unclear. CDR1 is LGHDT, CDR2 YNNKEL, per germline (reference sequence). This CDR3 has 12 amino acids. Between the trimmed V and J ends, which lost 0 bases and 6 bases, there was a span of 6 bases. CDR3 sequence reads: CASSQEASEQYF. CDR3 DNA sequence: TGTGCCAGCAGCCAAGAGGCAAGCGAGCAGTACTTC.

This sequence joins TRBV7-9 and TRBJ1-1; the match to TRBD1 covers 9 bases. CDR3 length: 15 residues. J gave up 3 bases and V 1 base, and 3 bases lay outside the gene matches. Germline-derived CDR1 and CDR2 are SEHNR and FQNEAQ (reference sequence). CDR3 nucleotide sequence: TGTGCCAGCAGCTTAGGGACAGGGGTGGACACTGAAGCTTTCTTT. This gives the protein CASSLGTGVDTEAFF.

The chain recombines TRBV7-8 with TRBJ2-5, with 14 bases lining up with TRBD2. V gave up 1 base and J gave up 4 bases; unmatched junction bases: 2. Germline V gene data show CDR1 as SGHVS and CDR2 as FQNEAQ. The CDR3 is 16 amino acids. The CDR3 region is CASSLGGLAGVETQYF. The CDR3 region has the DNA TGTGCCAGCAGCTTAGGGGGACTAGCGGGAGTAGAGACCCAGTACTTC.